The rows below give T cell receptor beta chains drawn from one sample of a study of cytotoxic CD8 clonotypes in ibrutinib-treated CLL. TCRdb keeps only in-frame clones here, not all; method: immunoSEQ multiplex PCR. The sample shows 130,000 to 150,000 clones, roughly 83% of them seen only once. Sequences were derived from PBMCs, sampled after 12 months of ibrutinib treatment. Receptors were obtained from a human donor with chronic lymphocytic leukemia. Each CDR3 is given with its conserved first and last residue. The D gene is left open where the match is weak. Clone size, where shown, is once, few, many, or a class for clones that have expanded.

>TRBV19|NA|NA|TRBJ1-1
TGTGCCAGTAGTCCCTCGGGCCGCCCCTGGTGGGACACTGAAGCTTTCTTT
CASSPSGRPWWDTEAFF
>TRBV5-6|NA|TRBD1|TRBJ2-7
TGTGCCAGCAGCTTATTACCGGGACAGGGGGCTTACGAGCAGTACTTC
CASSLLPGQGAYEQYF
>TRBV6-5|NA|NA|TRBJ1-1
TGTGCCAGCAGTTACTCGAACAGTTTGAACACTGAAGCTTTCTTT
CASSYSNSLNTEAFF
>TRBV2|many|NA|TRBJ2-1
TGTGCCAGCAGTGATCTGAGCTTTGGGCAGTTCTTC
CASSDLSFGQFF
>TRBV7-2|NA|NA|TRBJ2-7
TGTGCCAGCAGCTTAACGAGCGGCACCTACGAGCAGTACTTC
CASSLTSGTYEQYF
>TRBV5-3|few|TRBD2|TRBJ2-7
TGTGCCAGAAGCTTGCAGGGCGGGAGGGTATACGAGCAGTACTTC
CARSLQGGRVYEQYF
>TRBV19|NA|NA|TRBJ2-7
TGTGCCAGTAGTATAGACCCGGGACACTCCTACGAGCAGTACTTC
CASSIDPGHSYEQYF
>TRBV9|few|NA|TRBJ2-2
TGTGCCAGCAGCGCGCCCACTTGGACCGGGGAGCTGTTTTTT
CASSAPTWTGELFF
>TRBV10-3|NA|NA|TRBJ1-3
TGTGCCATCAGTGAGACAGGCTCTGGAAACACCATATATTTT
CAISETGSGNTIYF
>TRBV6-5|NA|NA|TRBJ1-1
TGTGCCAGCAGAAGGGACACTGAAGCTTTCTTT
CASRRDTEAFF
>TRBV18|NA|NA|TRBJ2-5
TGTGCCAGCTCACAGGAGATCCAAGAGACCCAGTACTTC
CASSQEIQETQYF
>TRBV2|NA|TRBD2|TRBJ2-7
TGTGCCAGCAGTGAGGTTTCTAGCGGGAGGTACGAGCAGTACTTC
CASSEVSSGRYEQYF
>TRBV4-1|NA|TRBD2|TRBJ2-2
TGCGCCAGCAGCCAAACCTATCTGGGACTAGCGGGACGGAACACCGGGGAGCTGTTTTTT
CASSQTYLGLAGRNTGELFF
>TRBV14|few|NA|TRBJ2-7
TGTGCCAGCAGGCCGACATCAACCGCCTACGAGCAGTACTTC
CASRPTSTAYEQYF
>TRBV28|NA|TRBD1|TRBJ2-1
TGTGCCAGCACTCCGACAGGGCGGATTGGGAATGAGCAGTTCTTC
CASTPTGRIGNEQFF
>TRBV5-4|NA|TRBD1|TRBJ1-4
TGTGCCAGCAGCCGAGACAGGGGTAATGAAAAACTGTTTTTT
CASSRDRGNEKLFF
>TRBV7-3|NA|TRBD1|TRBJ2-1
TGTGCCAGCAGCTTCGGGACAGGAGCCTACAATGAGCAGTTCTTC
CASSFGTGAYNEQFF
>TRBV13|NA|NA|TRBJ2-1
TGTGCCAGCAGCCCCGGACGCTACAATGAGCAGTTCTTC
CASSPGRYNEQFF
>TRBV13|NA|NA|TRBJ2-7
TGTGCCAGCAGCTTACCGCATTCCGCGCGGGAGCAGTACTTC
CASSLPHSAREQYF
>TRBV19|NA|TRBD1|TRBJ1-5
TGTGCCAGTAGTCCAACAGGGGGCAATCAGCCCCAGCATTTT
CASSPTGGNQPQHF
>TRBV30|NA|TRBD2|TRBJ2-5
TGTGCCTGGAGCACGACTAGCGGGAGCCAGACCCAGTACTTC
CAWSTTSGSQTQYF
>TRBV5-1|NA|TRBD1|TRBJ2-5
TGCGCCAGCAGCTTGGCGGGACAGGGAATTCAAGAGACCCAGTACTTC
CASSLAGQGIQETQYF
>TRBV5-1|NA|NA|TRBJ2-3
TGCGCCAGCAGCTTGAGGGGCGGGACAGATACGCAGTATTTT
CASSLRGGTDTQYF
>TRBV7-2|NA|NA|TRBJ1-1
TGTGCCAGCAGCTTACAGGGGTGGACTGAAGCTTTCTTT
CASSLQGWTEAFF
>TRBV4-1|NA|NA|TRBJ1-2
TGCGCCAGCAGCCAATCGAGCAGGGACTATGGCTACACCTTC
CASSQSSRDYGYTF
>TRBV15|NA|NA|TRBJ1-2
TGTGCCACCAGCAGAGATCCGGCCTGGAACTATGGCTACACCTTC
CATSRDPAWNYGYTF
>TRBV5-1|few|TRBD1|TRBJ2-7
TGCGCCAGCAGCATCCGGGACAGGGGTTACGAGCAGTACTTC
CASSIRDRGYEQYF
>TRBV27|few|NA|TRBJ2-7
TGTGCCAGCGGCCACGAAGAAGAGAGGCAGTACTTC
CASGHEEERQYF
>TRBV30|NA|TRBD2|TRBJ2-5
TGTGCCTGGAGGAACCTGCTGGGGGGGGTAGAGACCCAGTACTTC
CAWRNLLGGVETQYF